The 23 T cell receptor beta chains reported below all come from one sample, sequenced in a study of prognosis after radiotherapy for stage I lung cancer. With two-round multiplex PCR, TCR beta CDR3 sequences were amplified from genomic DNA. First-round PCR used primers specific to each TRBV and TRBJ gene. TCRdb reanalysed the multiplex PCR reads using MiXCR and keeps one entry per CDR3 protein. The sample carries about 27,000 distinct CDR3 sequences, about 30% recorded once. The input for sequencing was PBMCs, taken before or after stereotactic body radiation therapy (not recorded which). The receptors were gathered from a donor older than 45 with non-small cell lung cancer.

This clonotype appeared many times. The junction differs from germline at one of its ends, possibly a read error. This chain joins TRBV25-1 and TRBJ1-3; TRBD1 might be the D (5 bases). The CDR3 extends over 14 amino acids. Germline-derived CDR1 and CDR2 are MGHDK and SYGVNS. Written as DNA, the CDR3 is TGTGCCGGCAGACGGGACGGTTCTGGAAACACCATATATTTT. Encoded protein: CAGRRDGSGNTIYF.

This clonotype was observed many times. V and J are TRBV27 and TRBJ1-2, with D tentatively TRBD1 (6 bases). V was shortened by 4 bases and J by 5 bases, with 14 bases between the two germline ends. The CDR3 length is 14 residues. Germline lookup yields CDR1 MNHEY and CDR2 SMNVEV (reference sequence). As DNA, the CDR3 is TGTGCCAGCAGTTCTACCGGGGGGCTTTATGGCTACACCTTC. Amino acids: CASSSTGGLYGYTF.

This clonotype was seen at least ten times. V and J are TRBV6-5 and TRBJ1-5, with D unresolved. CDR1 and CDR2 from the germline V gene are MNHEY and SVGAGI. The V gene lost 2 bases and the J gene lost 4 bases, with 0 bases spanning the gap. This CDR3 contains 11 residues. The CDR3 spells CASSYNQPQHF. The CDR3 bases are TGTGCCAGCAGTTACAATCAGCCCCAGCATTTT.

This clonotype was counted many times. The J gene is TRBJ1-3, the V gene TRBV11-3; a possible D gene is TRBD1 (5 bases). This CDR3 comprises 15 residues. V lost 2 bases, J lost 0 bases, and 8 bases lay in between. Germline lookup yields CDR1 SGHNT and CDR2 YENEEA. In nucleotides, the CDR3 is TGTGCCAGCAGCTTACTGGGACCCTCTGGAAACACCATATATTTT. Its translation is CASSLLGPSGNTIYF.

This clonotype was recorded at least ten times. The chain recombines TRBV19 with TRBJ2-3, with 7 bases aligning to TRBD1. Germline CDR1 and CDR2: LNHDA and SQIVND (reference sequence). The junction had 4 bases not matched to a gene; V was cut back by 6 bases and J by 1 base. CDR3 length: 14 residues. Here the CDR3 DNA reads TGTGCCAGTAGGAGGGACAGCCGCACAGATACGCAGTATTTT. Translated, it gives CASRRDSRTDTQYF.

Of note for this clonotype: A single base separates this from a much larger clone, so it may be a read error. The chain is built from TRBV6-1 and TRBJ2-6; tentatively, D is TRBD1 or TRBD2 (5 bases each). This CDR3 comprises 17 residues. V lost 9 bases and J lost 4, with 22 bases in between. CDR1 and CDR2 from the germline V gene are MNHNS and SASEGT. The CDR3: CARGWDPPRIGANVLTF. CDR3 nucleotides: TGTGCCAGAGGGTGGGACCCACCTCGAATAGGGGCCAACGTCCTGACTTTC.

This clonotype appeared a few times. A single base separates this from a much larger clone, so it may be a read error. The rearrangement links TRBV18 to TRBJ2-6; TRBD1 matches at 9 bases. Germline V gene data show CDR1 as KGHSH and CDR2 as LQKENI. The CDR3 contains 16 residues. The trim removed 8 bases at V and 3 bases at J, leaving 8 bases unmatched. The CDR3 here is CASPPQGALGANVLTF. The DNA of the CDR3 is TGTGCCAGCCCGCCACAGGGGGCGCTTGGGGCCAACGTCCTGACTTTC.

In this sample, this clonotype turned up many times. The chain joins TRBV27 to TRBJ1-4; D unclear. The germline V gene has CDR1 MNHEY and CDR2 SMNVEV (reference sequence). The CDR3 runs 16 residues. The ends were cut back, 2 bases at V and 3 bases at J, with 13 bases in the middle. This CDR3 is CASSLRPLASNEKLFF. The CDR3 DNA is TGTGCCAGCAGTTTACGGCCTCTAGCATCTAATGAAAAACTGTTTTTT.

This clonotype has at least ten counts. The rearrangement uses TRBV11-2 and TRBJ2-2; TRBD2 matches at 8 bases. The CDR3 contains 19 residues. J gave up 2 bases and V 2 bases, and 13 bases lay outside the gene matches. CDR1 and CDR2 from the germline V gene are SGHAT and FQNNGV. The CDR3 spells CASSLPIGSGTYNTGELFF. The CDR3 nucleotides read TGTGCCAGCAGCTTACCCATTGGTAGCGGGACTTACAACACCGGGGAGCTGTTTTTT.

This clonotype was recorded at least ten times. This chain uses TRBV5-1 with TRBJ2-7; 9 positions agree with TRBD2. The V segment lost 3 bases and the J segment 2 bases; nucleotides outside the gene matches: 21. The CDR3 extends over 20 amino acids. Germline values: CDR1 SGHRS, CDR2 YFSETQ. The CDR3 is CASSYRQGGSGSRVTYEQYF. CDR3 nucleotides: TGCGCCAGCAGCTACCGTCAGGGGGGTAGCGGGAGCCGCGTTACCTACGAGCAGTACTTC.

This clonotype appeared many times. This rearrangement joins TRBV11-2 to TRBJ1-6, with TRBD1 as a possible D gene (5 bases). This CDR3 region has 18 residues. Between the trimmed V and J ends, which lost 4 bases and 7 bases, there was a span of 23 bases. Germline CDR1 and CDR2: SGHAT and FQNNGV. DNA for the CDR3: TGTGCCAGCAGCTCCCTTGGGATTACCGGGACGGAGAATTCACCCCTCCACTTT. This gives the protein CASSSLGITGTENSPLHF. Variable domain in full (rest from reference TRBV11-2 and TRBJ1-6): EAGVAQSPRYKIIEKRQSVAFWCNPISGHATLYWYQQILGQGPKLLIQFQNNGVVDDSQLPKDRFSAERLKGVDSTLKIQPAKLEDSAVYLCASSSLGITGTENSPLHFGNGTRLTVT.

This clonotype occurred many times. This chain uses TRBV24-1 with TRBJ2-1; the D call may be TRBD1 or TRBD2 (6 bases each). The V gene lost 4 bases and the J gene lost 4 bases, with 16 bases spanning the gap. This CDR3 is built from 16 residues. Per the germline V gene, CDR1 is KGHDR and CDR2 is SFDVKD. The CDR3 is CATSDSSRGEYNEQFF. In nucleotides, the CDR3 is TGTGCCACCAGTGACTCATCAAGGGGGGAGTACAATGAGCAGTTCTTC.

Ten or more counts support this clonotype. The chain joins TRBV6-1 to TRBJ2-2, with D maybe TRBD2 (6 bases). Trimming removed 7 bases from V and 2 bases from J, with 20 bases in between. Per the germline V gene, CDR1 is MNHNS and CDR2 is SASEGT. The CDR3 sequence is 17 residues long. The DNA for the CDR3 is TGTGCCAGCACCGATAAAGGAGGGGCGGTCAACACCGGGGAGCTGTTTTTT. This encodes CASTDKGGAVNTGELFF.

This clonotype occurred many times. The chain links TRBV4-1 to TRBJ2-2; TRBD1 agrees at 10 bases. V trimming: 4 bases; J trimming: 7 bases; junction bases outside the gene matches: 9. Looked up from germline, CDR1 is MGHRA and CDR2 is YSYEKL. The CDR3 runs to 16 residues. This CDR3 reads CASSPIDRGQVGELFF. CDR3 in DNA: TGCGCCAGCAGCCCAATCGACAGGGGGCAGGTCGGGGAGCTGTTTTTT.

This clonotype occurred many times. The V call is TRBV5-1, the J call TRBJ2-1; D is possibly TRBD1 (5 bases). V lost 4 bases and J 3 bases, leaving 14 bases between the germline ends. This CDR3 has 15 residues. CDR1 and CDR2 from the germline V gene are SGHRS and YFSETQ. CDR3 nucleotide sequence: TGCGCCAGCAGCCCCACGCCGACAGACTACAATGAGCAGTTCTTC. Its protein is CASSPTPTDYNEQFF.

This clonotype was seen repeatedly, ten times or more. The V gene is TRBV19, the J gene TRBJ1-2; D call uncertain. The CDR3 covers 15 residues. In germline, CDR1 is LNHDA, CDR2 SQIVND (reference sequence). Trimming left V 6 bases short and J 0 bases short, with 14 bases between. CDR3 nucleotide sequence: TGTGCCAGTAGCCCCAATAGAGATTCTAACTATGGCTACACCTTC. This encodes CASSPNRDSNYGYTF. The entire variable domain, with the rest obtained from reference TRBV19 and TRBJ1-2, is as follows: DGGITQSPKYLFRKEGQNVTLSCEQNLNHDAMYWYRQDPGQGLRLIYYSQIVNDFQKGDIAEGYSVSREKKESFPLTVTSAQKNPTAFYLCASSPNRDSNYGYTFGSGTRLTVV.

This clonotype was seen a few times. This chain links TRBV12-3 or TRBV12-4 with TRBJ2-3; D might be TRBD1 or TRBD2, each matching 5 bases. V lost 7 bases and J lost 3, with 17 bases in between. The CDR3 has 15 residues. The CDR3 sequence is CASKPVGTTTDTQYF. CDR3 in DNA: TGTGCCAGCAAACCTGTTGGGACCACAACAGATACGCAGTATTTT.

Within the sample, this clonotype is large. This rearrangement joins TRBV28 to TRBJ1-2; D ambiguous. Germline CDR1 MDHEN, CDR2 SYDVKM. Trimming left V 7 bases short and J 1 base short, with 10 bases between. This CDR3 has 13 amino acids. The CDR3 reads CASTLDLNYGYTF. CDR3 nucleotides: TGTGCCAGCACCTTAGACCTTAACTATGGCTACACCTTC.

This chain links TRBV5-4 with TRBJ2-1; possible D gene TRBD1, 5 bases. The CDR3 is made up of 18 amino acids. Trimming removed 0 bases from V and 0 bases from J, with 16 bases in between. Germline CDR1 reads SGHNT; CDR2 reads YYREEE (reference sequence). The CDR3 here is CASSLGGAPSSSYNEQFF. The CDR3 DNA reads as TGTGCCAGCAGCTTGGGTGGGGCCCCAAGTAGCTCCTACAATGAGCAGTTCTTC.

This chain joins TRBV10-2 and TRBJ2-4; TRBD2 might be the D (5 bases). V lost 7 bases to trimming and J lost 15 bases, with 25 bases between them. Germline V gene sequence: CDR1 WSHSY, CDR2 SAAADI. CDR3 length: 14 amino acids. In nucleotides, the CDR3 is TGCGCCAGCACTGACCTCCCCGAGGGCCCTCTATCGTACTTC. This codes for CASTDLPEGPLSYF.

This clonotype came up many times. The chain uses TRBV20-1 and TRBJ1-6; perhaps TRBD1 as D (5 bases). CDR3 length equals 18 residues. CDR1 and CDR2 from the germline V gene are DFQATT and SNEGSKA (reference sequence). Trimming removed 1 base from V and 6 bases from J, with 22 bases in between. CDR3 in DNA: TGCAGTGCTAGAGGCGAGGGGTCATCCTCTGGATTTAATTCACCCCTCCACTTT. Residues: CSARGEGSSSGFNSPLHF.

This clonotype came up many times. This chain joins TRBV29-1 and TRBJ1-5, with 9 bases lining up with TRBD1. The CDR3 contains 12 residues. Looked up from germline, CDR1 is SQVTM and CDR2 is ANQGSEA. V trimming: 7 bases; J trimming: 5 bases; junction bases outside the gene matches: 3. The CDR3 is CSAGDRDQPQHF. CDR3 nucleotide sequence: TGCAGCGCGGGGGACAGGGATCAGCCCCAGCATTTT. The full variable domain, its missing parts supplied by reference TRBV29-1 and TRBJ1-5, is SAVISQKPSRDICQRGTSLTIQCQVDSQVTMMFWYRQQPGQSLTLIATANQGSEATYESGFVIDKFPISRPNLTFSTLTVSNMSPEDSSIYLCSAGDRDQPQHFGDGTRLSIL.

Many counts were recorded for this clonotype. The chain has TRBV5-1 and TRBJ1-4; a weak D match, TRBD1 (6 bases). CDR3 length: 18 residues. With 3 bases removed from V and 1 base from J, the gap between germline ends came to 19 bases. Germline V CDR1 and CDR2: SGHRS, YFSETQ. The CDR3 nucleotides are TGCGCCAGCAGCTCAGTCCGGGACACCTTTCGAACTAATGAAAAACTGTTTTTT. It yields the protein CASSSVRDTFRTNEKLFF.